Here is one T cell receptor beta chain with its context. There is no known antigen for this receptor. Base qualities are missing; no much larger clone stands one base away. Ends trimmed: V by 7 bases, J by 3 bases; bases unmatched to a gene: 6. According to the germline V gene, CDR1 reads SNHLY and CDR2 reads FYNNEI. The CDR3 starts with the cysteine, ends with the phenylalanine, and has 14 residues. Just the 42-base CDR3 DNA is kept, in frame starting at base 1. These data are taken from a study of shared clonotypes between healthy human individuals (dated by TCRdb to the early 2020s). At the level of the whole study: The cohort comprised a couple of women and three men aged 18 to 49 years. Per donor, leukapheresis produced somewhere between about 0.85 and 9.5 billion PBMCs. Different laboratories and diverse techniques were used to prepare libraries and sequence TCR repertoires, to increase sequencing depth and limit assay-specific biases. The study deeply sequenced blood TCR repertoires of several healthy adults to estimate repertoire size and the extent of clonotype sharing between individuals. For each donor, CD4 naive and CD4 memory were each run on three plates, CD8 naive on two plates, and CD8 memory on one plate.

The research as a whole found: When four donors were compared, the shared fraction of clonotypes was around 5.1% for naive CD4, 3.5% to 4% for naive CD8, 2.3% for memory CD4, and 0.35% to 0.4% for memory CD8. Sampling was restricted to blood, and TCR repertoires in tissues likely differ from the TCR repertoires found in blood. The genetic and exposure-history diversity represented was limited by the small number of donors. Rarefaction of sorted-subset datasets indicated incomplete sequencing despite the large sequencing depth. Compared with non-shared clonotypes, the clonotypes found in all four sorted-subset donors had higher generation probabilities. Based on pairwise subsampling, the degree of clonotype sharing among donors was expected to be affected by sequencing depth. Naive subsets generally had larger estimated clonotype richness than memory subsets did.

Using the deep immunoSEQ assay, TCR CDR3 regions were amplified from genomic DNA by multiplex PCR. Genomic DNA extracted from each cell subset was distributed evenly over all wells of several immunoSEQ 96-well plates, and each plate served as one replicate. For sorted subsets, each replicate PCR was loaded with approximately 200 ng genomic DNA, equivalent to some 27,000 T cell genomes. Purified libraries were quantified with a Qubit 3.0 fluorometer, sized on a Bioanalyzer 2100, and re-quantified with the KAPA Library Quantification kit. Each immunoSEQ 96-well plate was sequenced on its own single-read 150-cycle Illumina NextSeq 550 flow cell. In the paper's pipeline: The immunoSEQ output contained only junctional sequences without quality scores, so filtering could not match that applied to full-length reads. To assign V/J genes and CDR3, sequences were annotated using PyIR, a Python wrapper for IgBLAST v1.9, with IMGT germline references. Any read was removed if the V/J assignment was weak (E-value above 1e-6), the CDR3 was missing, or the read contained stop codons, out-of-frame junctions, or ambiguous translated residues. V3J clonotypes were defined as sequences sharing the same inferred V gene, J gene, and CDR3 amino acid sequence. Percentage overlap between repertoires was computed as shared unique clonotypes divided by the size of the smaller repertoire. Richness of each repertoire was evaluated using RTK rarefaction, the Chao1 estimator, and Recon v2.1 estimates of unobserved clonotypes. OLGA was used to compute generation probabilities for all TCRbeta clonotypes that the gDNA method yielded from several donors. TCRdb carries this immuneACCESS record with in-frame sequences only. Its versions omit some clonotypes, under half of them owing to an unresolved V gene in the studies checked, with the rest unexplained. That table furnishes V, J and clone size, whereas the DNA furnished D and trimming. This sample holds about 2.2 million clones; 90% to 95% were observed only once. The top ten hold 1.5% to 2% of the sample.

CD8 naive samples consisted of CD45RO-negative cells that were positively selected for CCR7, yielding a CD45RA+CCR7+ population without TemRA cells. Donors were healthy HIV-negative adults with no recently reported acute infections or vaccinations. All donors were Caucasian adults living in Nashville, Tennessee, USA. Blood was obtained by leukapheresis, after which PBMCs were separated by Ficoll-Histopaque density gradient centrifugation and cryopreserved in liquid nitrogen vapor phase. Purity and quantity of every magnetically sorted T cell population were checked by analytical flow cytometry. Genomic DNA was isolated from each sorted fraction and quantified by UV absorbance on a Nanodrop 2000c.

This sequence was found in a young man in good health. Some clones in this sample may be carry-over from other donors' samples. This sequence uses TRBV2 and TRBJ1-5; 7 of the junction bases match TRBD1. The sequenced sample was naive CD8+ T cells from PBMCs. Taken with the paper, the label for cell subset or site translates to: CD45RA+CCR7+. The CDR3 has the sequence CASKRTGANQPQHF. The bases read TGTGCCAGCAAGCGGACAGGTGCCAATCAGCCCCAGCATTTT.